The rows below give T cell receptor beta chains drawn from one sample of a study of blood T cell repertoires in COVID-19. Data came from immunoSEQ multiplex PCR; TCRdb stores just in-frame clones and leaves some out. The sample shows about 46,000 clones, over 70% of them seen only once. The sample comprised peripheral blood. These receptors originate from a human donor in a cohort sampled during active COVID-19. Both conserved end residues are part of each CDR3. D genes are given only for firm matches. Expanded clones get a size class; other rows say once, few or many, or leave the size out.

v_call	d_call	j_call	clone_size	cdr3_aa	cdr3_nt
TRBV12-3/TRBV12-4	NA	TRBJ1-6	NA	CASSLGRNSPLHF	TGTGCCAGCAGTTTAGGCAGAAATTCACCCCTCCACTTT
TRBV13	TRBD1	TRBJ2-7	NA	CASSLIGTGSYEQYF	TGTGCCAGCAGCTTAATCGGGACAGGATCCTACGAGCAGTACTTC
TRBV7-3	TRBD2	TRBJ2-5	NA	CASSLAGGLLETQYF	TGTGCCAGCAGCTTGGCGGGGGGACTGCTCGAGACCCAGTACTTC
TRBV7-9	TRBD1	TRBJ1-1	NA	CAITRQGANTEAFF	TGTGCCATAACTCGGCAGGGGGCGAACACTGAAGCTTTCTTT
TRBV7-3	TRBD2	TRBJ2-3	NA	CASSLNPGGTTDTQYF	TGTGCCAGCAGCTTAAACCCGGGAGGGACGACAGATACGCAGTATTTT
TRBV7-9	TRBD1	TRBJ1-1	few	CASSLTGTGNTEAFF	TGTGCCAGCAGCTTGACCGGGACAGGGAACACTGAAGCTTTCTTT
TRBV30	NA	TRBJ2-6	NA	CAWSPGAGANVLTF	TGTGCCTGGAGTCCGGGGGCTGGGGCCAACGTCCTGACTTTC
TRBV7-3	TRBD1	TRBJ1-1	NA	CASSLQGKNTEAFF	TGTGCCAGCAGCCTACAGGGGAAGAACACTGAAGCTTTCTTT
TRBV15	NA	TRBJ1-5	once	CATSSGGAGDQPQHF	TGTGCCACCAGCAGTGGGGGGGCCGGCGATCAGCCCCAGCATTTT
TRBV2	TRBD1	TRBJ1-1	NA	CASSGPQGTEAFF	TGTGCCAGCAGTGGCCCACAGGGGACTGAAGCTTTCTTT
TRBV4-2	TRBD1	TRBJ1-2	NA	CASTPGTGAQYGYTF	TGTGCCAGCACCCCGGGGACAGGGGCACAATATGGCTACACCTTC
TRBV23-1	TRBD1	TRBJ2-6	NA	CASSQPGGGSGANVLTF	TGCGCCAGCAGTCAGCCAGGGGGCGGCTCTGGGGCCAACGTCCTGACTTTC
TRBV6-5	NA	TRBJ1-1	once	CASSYGRATEAFF	TGTGCCAGCAGTTATGGGCGGGCCACTGAAGCTTTCTTT
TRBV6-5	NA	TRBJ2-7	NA	CASSSGPYEQYF	TGTGCCAGCAGTTCAGGGCCCTACGAGCAGTACTTC
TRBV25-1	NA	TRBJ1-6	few	CASSTGSLLHF	TGTGCCAGCTCGACGGGGTCGCTCCTCCACTTT
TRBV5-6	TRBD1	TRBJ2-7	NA	CASSLISRGHEQYF	TGTGCCAGCAGCTTAATCAGTAGGGGGCACGAGCAGTACTTC
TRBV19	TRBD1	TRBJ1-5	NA	CASSYGQGRGQPQHF	TGTGCCAGTAGCTATGGACAGGGAAGAGGTCAGCCCCAGCATTTT
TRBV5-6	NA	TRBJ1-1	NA	CASSLVQDGNTEAFF	TGTGCCAGCAGCTTGGTCCAGGATGGGAACACTGAAGCTTTCTTT
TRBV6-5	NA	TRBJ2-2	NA	CASSYSQGGSGELFF	TGTGCCAGCAGTTACAGCCAGGGGGGTTCTGGGGAGCTGTTTTTT
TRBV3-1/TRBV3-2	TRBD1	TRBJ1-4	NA	CASSQEEGQTTTNEKLFF	TGTGCCAGCAGCCAAGAAGAGGGACAGACTACAACTAATGAAAAACTGTTTTTT
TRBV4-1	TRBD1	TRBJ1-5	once	CASSLGQYSNQPQHF	TGCGCCAGCAGCCTGGGACAGTATAGCAATCAGCCCCAGCATTTT
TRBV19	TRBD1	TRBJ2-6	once	CASSIPTGSGANVLTF	TGTGCCAGTAGTATCCCGACAGGGTCTGGGGCCAACGTCCTGACTTTC
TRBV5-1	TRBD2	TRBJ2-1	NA	CASSLTSGSSYEQFF	TGCGCCAGCAGCTTGACTAGCGGGAGTAGTTATGAGCAGTTCTTC
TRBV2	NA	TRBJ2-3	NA	CASSEERSADTQYF	TGTGCCAGCAGTGAAGAACGGTCTGCAGATACGCAGTATTTT
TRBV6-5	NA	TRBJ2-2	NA	CASSYSQGTGELFF	TGTGCCAGCAGTTACTCTCAGGGCACCGGGGAGCTGTTTTTT
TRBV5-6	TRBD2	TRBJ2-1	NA	CASSPSGSINEQFF	TGTGCCAGCAGCCCTAGCGGGAGTATAAATGAGCAGTTCTTC
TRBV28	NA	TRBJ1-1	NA	CASNVRQVGNTEAFF	TGTGCCAGCAACGTAAGACAGGTGGGGAACACTGAAGCTTTCTTT
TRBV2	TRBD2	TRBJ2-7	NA	CASKLAGATYEQYF	TGTGCCAGCAAATTAGCGGGGGCGACCTACGAGCAGTACTTC
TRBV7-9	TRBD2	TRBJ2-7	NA	CASSSTGTSQPEQYF	TGTGCCAGCAGCTCGACCGGGACTAGTCAGCCCGAGCAGTACTTC
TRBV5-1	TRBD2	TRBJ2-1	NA	CASSFGTSGRPSYNEQFF	TGCGCCAGCAGCTTCGGGACTAGCGGGAGACCATCCTACAATGAGCAGTTCTTC
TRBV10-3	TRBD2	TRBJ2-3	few	CAISEPGLAGVNTQYF	TGTGCCATCAGTGAGCCGGGACTAGCGGGAGTGAATACGCAGTATTTT
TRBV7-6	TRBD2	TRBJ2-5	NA	CASSGGTNQETQYF	TGTGCCAGCAGCGGGGGGACTAACCAAGAGACCCAGTACTTC
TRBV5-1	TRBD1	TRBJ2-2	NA	CASSLRPGQGTTGELFF	TGCGCCAGCAGCCTACGCCCGGGACAGGGAACCACCGGGGAGCTGTTTTTT
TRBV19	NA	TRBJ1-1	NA	CASSSGFMNTEAFF	TGTGCCAGTAGTTCAGGCTTCATGAACACTGAAGCTTTCTTT
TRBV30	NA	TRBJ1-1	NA	CAWSPSRRAEAFF	TGTGCCTGGAGTCCCTCTCGGAGGGCTGAAGCTTTCTTT